Listed below are T cell receptor beta chains from one sample, sequenced in a study of cytomegalovirus exposure and HLA in healthy donors. Measured with immunoSEQ multiplex PCR; TCRdb has only the in-frame clones, and not every one. Of some 90,000 clones listed, approximately 80% are singletons. The specimen was PBMCs. These receptors were obtained from a woman between 50 and 59 years old in good health and CMV-seropositive. Each CDR3 is given without its conserved first and last residue.

TRBJ2-5 TRBV10-3 12 ATSAGQGEETQY
TRBJ2-3 TRBV5-1 14 ASSLVWDRGPDTQY
TRBJ2-1 TRBV7-7 13 ASSPHGSSYNEQF
TRBJ2-1 TRBV30 10 AWSAQGNEQF
TRBJ2-5 TRBV11-3 12 ASSPGTTLGTQY
TRBJ1-2 TRBV5-1 13 ASSLGDRVNYGYT
TRBJ1-2 TRBV25-1 14 ASSDPTRQGEYGYT
TRBJ2-3 TRBV2 13 ASKGLALKTDTQY
TRBJ2-2 TRBV10-3 13 AISGLAGGTGELF
TRBJ2-1 TRBV11-2 13 ASSPAGWSYNEQF
TRBJ1-5 TRBV19 13 ASSTGTGGRQPQH
TRBJ2-1 TRBV4-1 14 ASSQNTALAGDEQF
TRBJ1-1 TRBV9 13 ASSPRQGLNTEAF